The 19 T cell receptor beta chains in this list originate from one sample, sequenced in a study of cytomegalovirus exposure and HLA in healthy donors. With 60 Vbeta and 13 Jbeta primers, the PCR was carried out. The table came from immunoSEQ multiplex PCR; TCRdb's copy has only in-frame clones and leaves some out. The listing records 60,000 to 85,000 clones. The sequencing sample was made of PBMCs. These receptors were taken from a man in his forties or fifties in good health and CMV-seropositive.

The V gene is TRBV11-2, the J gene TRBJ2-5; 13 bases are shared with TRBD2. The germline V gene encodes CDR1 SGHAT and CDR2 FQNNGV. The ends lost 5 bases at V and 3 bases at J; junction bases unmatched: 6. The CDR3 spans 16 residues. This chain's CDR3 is CASSHMGLAGKETQYF. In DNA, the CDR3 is TGTGCCAGCAGCCACATGGGACTAGCGGGAAAAGAGACCCAGTACTTC.

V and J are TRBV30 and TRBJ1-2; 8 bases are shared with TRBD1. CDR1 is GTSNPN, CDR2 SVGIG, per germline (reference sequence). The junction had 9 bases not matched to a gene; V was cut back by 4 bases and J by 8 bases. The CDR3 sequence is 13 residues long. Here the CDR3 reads CAWNIQGGLGYTF. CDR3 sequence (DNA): TGTGCCTGGAACATACAGGGGGGCTTAGGCTACACCTTC.

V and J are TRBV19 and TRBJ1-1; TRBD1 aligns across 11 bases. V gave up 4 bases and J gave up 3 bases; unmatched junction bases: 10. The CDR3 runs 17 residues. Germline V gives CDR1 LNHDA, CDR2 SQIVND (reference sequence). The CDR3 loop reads CASSTGTGGQSDTEAFF. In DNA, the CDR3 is TGTGCCAGTAGTACCGGGACAGGGGGACAATCGGACACTGAAGCTTTCTTT. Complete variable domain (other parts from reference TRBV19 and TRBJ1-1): DGGITQSPKYLFRKEGQNVTLSCEQNLNHDAMYWYRQDPGQGLRLIYYSQIVNDFQKGDIAEGYSVSREKKESFPLTVTSAQKNPTAFYLCASSTGTGGQSDTEAFFGQGTRLTVV.

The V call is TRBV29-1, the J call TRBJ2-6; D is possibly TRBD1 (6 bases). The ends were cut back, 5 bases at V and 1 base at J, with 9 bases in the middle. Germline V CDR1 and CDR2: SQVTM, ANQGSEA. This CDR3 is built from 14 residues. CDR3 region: CSVRGGSGANVLTF. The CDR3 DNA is TGCAGCGTTCGAGGGGGATCTGGGGCCAACGTCCTGACTTTC.

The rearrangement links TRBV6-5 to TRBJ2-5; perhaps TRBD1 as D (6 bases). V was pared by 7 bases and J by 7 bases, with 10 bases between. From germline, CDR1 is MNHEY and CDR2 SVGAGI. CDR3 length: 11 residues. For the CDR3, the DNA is TGTGCCAGCACCCTAGGGGGGACCCAGTACTTC. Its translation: CASTLGGTQYF.

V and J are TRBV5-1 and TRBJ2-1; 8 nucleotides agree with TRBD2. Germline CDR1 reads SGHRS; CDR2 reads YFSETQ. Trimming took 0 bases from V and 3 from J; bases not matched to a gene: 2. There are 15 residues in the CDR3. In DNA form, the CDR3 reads TGCGCCAGCAGCTTGGAAACTAGCGGCTACAATGAGCAGTTCTTC. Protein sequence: CASSLETSGYNEQFF.

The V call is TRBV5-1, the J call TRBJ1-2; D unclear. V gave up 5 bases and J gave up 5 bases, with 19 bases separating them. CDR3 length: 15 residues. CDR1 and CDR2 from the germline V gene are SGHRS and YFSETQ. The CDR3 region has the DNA TGCGCCAGCAGTGTCACAGAGGGAAAGGAATATGGCTACACCTTC. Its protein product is CASSVTEGKEYGYTF.

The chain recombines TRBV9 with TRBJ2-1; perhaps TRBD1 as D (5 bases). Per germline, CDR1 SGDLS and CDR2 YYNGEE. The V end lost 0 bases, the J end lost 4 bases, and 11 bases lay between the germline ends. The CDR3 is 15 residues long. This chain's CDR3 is CASSVDRLDYNEQFF. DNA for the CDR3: TGTGCCAGCAGCGTAGACAGGCTGGATTACAATGAGCAGTTCTTC.

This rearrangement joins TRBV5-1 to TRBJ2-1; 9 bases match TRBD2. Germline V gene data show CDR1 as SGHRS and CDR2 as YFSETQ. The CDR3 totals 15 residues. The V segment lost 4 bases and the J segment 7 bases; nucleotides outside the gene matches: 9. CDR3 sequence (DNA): TGCGCCAGCAGCACTGCGGGAGGGCCGGGTAATGAGCAGTTCTTC. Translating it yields CASSTAGGPGNEQFF.

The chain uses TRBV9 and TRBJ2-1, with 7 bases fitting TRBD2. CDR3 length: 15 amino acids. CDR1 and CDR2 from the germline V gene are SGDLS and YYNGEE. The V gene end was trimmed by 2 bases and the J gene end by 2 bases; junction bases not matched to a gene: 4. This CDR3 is CASSVGLGTYNEQFF. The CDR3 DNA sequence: TGTGCCAGCAGCGTTGGACTAGGTACCTACAATGAGCAGTTCTTC.

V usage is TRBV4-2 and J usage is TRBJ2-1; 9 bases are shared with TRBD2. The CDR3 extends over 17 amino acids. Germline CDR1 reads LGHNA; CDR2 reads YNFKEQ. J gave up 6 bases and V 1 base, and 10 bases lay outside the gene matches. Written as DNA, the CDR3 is TGTGCCAGCAGCCAAGGGGGTAGCGGGAGTCAGGGCAATGAGCAGTTCTTC. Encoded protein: CASSQGGSGSQGNEQFF.

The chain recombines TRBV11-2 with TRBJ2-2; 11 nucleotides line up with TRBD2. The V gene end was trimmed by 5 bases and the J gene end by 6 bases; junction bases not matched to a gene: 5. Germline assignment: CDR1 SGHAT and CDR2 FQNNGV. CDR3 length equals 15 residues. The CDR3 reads CASSPSTSGAGELFF. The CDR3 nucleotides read TGTGCCAGCAGCCCTTCGACTAGCGGGGCCGGGGAGCTGTTTTTT.

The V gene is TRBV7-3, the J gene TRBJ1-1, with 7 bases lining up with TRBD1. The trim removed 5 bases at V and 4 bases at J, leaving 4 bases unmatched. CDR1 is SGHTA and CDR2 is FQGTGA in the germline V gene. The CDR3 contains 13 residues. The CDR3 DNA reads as TGTGCCAGCAGCCTCCGGACAGGCACTGAAGCTTTCTTT. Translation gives CASSLRTGTEAFF.

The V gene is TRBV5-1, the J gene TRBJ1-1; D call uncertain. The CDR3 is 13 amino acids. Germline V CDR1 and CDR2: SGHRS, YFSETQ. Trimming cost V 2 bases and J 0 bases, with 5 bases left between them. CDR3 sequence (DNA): TGCGCCAGCAGCTTCCAGGTGAACACTGAAGCTTTCTTT. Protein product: CASSFQVNTEAFF.

CDR3: CASSGGNLEKLFF. As DNA, the CDR3 is TGTGCCAGCAGCGGGGGCAACCTCGAAAAACTGTTTTTT. The V gene is TRBV9, the J gene TRBJ1-4; weak D call: TRBD1 (5 bases). V lost 3 bases and J 8 bases, leaving 11 bases between the germline ends. The CDR3 extends over 13 amino acids. Germline-derived CDR1 and CDR2 are SGDLS and YYNGEE.

The CDR3 loop reads CASTLGQPSQRNYGYTF. The CDR3 nucleotides are TGCGCCAGCACCCTCGGACAGCCGTCACAGAGAAACTATGGCTACACCTTC. The rearrangement uses TRBV5-1 and TRBJ1-2; perhaps TRBD1 as D (6 bases). This CDR3 is built from 17 residues. Looked up from germline, CDR1 is SGHRS and CDR2 is YFSETQ. Trimming left V 6 bases short and J 2 bases short, with 23 bases between.

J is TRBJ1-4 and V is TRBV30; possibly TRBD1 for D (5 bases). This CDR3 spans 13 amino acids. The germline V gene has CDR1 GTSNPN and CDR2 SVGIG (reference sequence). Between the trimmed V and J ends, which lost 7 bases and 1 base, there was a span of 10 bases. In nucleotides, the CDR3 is TGTGCCTCCCTCGACAGAACTAATGAAAAACTGTTTTTT. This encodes CASLDRTNEKLFF.

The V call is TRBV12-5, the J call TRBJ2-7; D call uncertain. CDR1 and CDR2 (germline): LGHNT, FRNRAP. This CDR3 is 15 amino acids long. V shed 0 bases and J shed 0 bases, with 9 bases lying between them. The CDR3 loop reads CASGLVRLNSYEQYF. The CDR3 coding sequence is TGTGCTAGTGGTTTGGTACGACTGAACTCCTACGAGCAGTACTTC.

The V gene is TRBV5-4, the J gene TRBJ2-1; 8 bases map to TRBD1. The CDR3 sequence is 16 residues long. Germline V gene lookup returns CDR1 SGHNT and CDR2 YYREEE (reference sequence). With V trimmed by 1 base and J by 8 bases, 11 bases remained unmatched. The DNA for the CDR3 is TGTGCCAGCAGCTTGAGCTCGGACAGGGATAAGGATGAGCAGTTCTTC. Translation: CASSLSSDRDKDEQFF.